This T cell receptor (beta chain) emerged from a study of cytomegalovirus exposure and HLA in healthy donors. The wider study: Earlier, approximately 180 million T cells were analyzed, and fewer than 120 million unique TCR beta sequences were found among them. Overall study results and limits: With later analysis, a missense DCLRE1C variant became linked to TCR beta V- and J-gene trimming. Productive status was seen about 90% or about 30% of the time for most TCR beta V segments in an earlier analysis. Researchers catalogued 164 TCR beta chains as cytomegalovirus-associated.

PCR employed 60 Vbeta and 13 Jbeta primers. Generated by immunoSEQ multiplex PCR, the TCRdb table keeps only in-frame clones and is missing some. Its listing shows about 200,000 clones. The germline gives CDR1 SGHNT, CDR2 YYREEE (reference sequence). The CDR3 is 15 amino acids. About this clone: Its cognate antigen is unknown.

Sequenced input: PBMCs. The rearrangement links TRBV5-4 to TRBJ2-5, with TRBD2 matching 8 bases. The end of the DNA fits TRBJ2-7 better, so the J call may be wrong. The TCR originated in a woman younger than 45 in good health and CMV-seropositive. This chain's CDR3 is CASSRSSGESYEQYF. CDR3 nucleotide sequence: TGTGCCAGCAGCCGGAGTAGCGGGGAATCCTACGAGCAGTACTTC.